This TCR beta chain was captured in a study of blood T cell repertoires in COVID-19. Germline lookup yields CDR1 SEHNR and CDR2 FQNEAQ (reference sequence). The V and J ends lost 0 bases and 0 bases, in that order; junction bases with no gene match: 5. This CDR3 comprises 17 residues. Assay used: immunoSEQ multiplex PCR; TCRdb lists only in-frame clones, some missing. The table has approximately 51,000 clones, more than 75% seen once. Specimen: peripheral blood. The source is a woman aged 80 or over with COVID-19, enrolled during active disease. The chain carries TRBV7-9 and TRBJ2-7; the match to TRBD1 covers 10 bases. CDR3 in amino acids: CASSLAGTGASSYEQYF. In DNA form, the CDR3 reads TGTGCCAGCAGCTTAGCAGGGACAGGGGCCTCCTCCTACGAGCAGTACTTC.